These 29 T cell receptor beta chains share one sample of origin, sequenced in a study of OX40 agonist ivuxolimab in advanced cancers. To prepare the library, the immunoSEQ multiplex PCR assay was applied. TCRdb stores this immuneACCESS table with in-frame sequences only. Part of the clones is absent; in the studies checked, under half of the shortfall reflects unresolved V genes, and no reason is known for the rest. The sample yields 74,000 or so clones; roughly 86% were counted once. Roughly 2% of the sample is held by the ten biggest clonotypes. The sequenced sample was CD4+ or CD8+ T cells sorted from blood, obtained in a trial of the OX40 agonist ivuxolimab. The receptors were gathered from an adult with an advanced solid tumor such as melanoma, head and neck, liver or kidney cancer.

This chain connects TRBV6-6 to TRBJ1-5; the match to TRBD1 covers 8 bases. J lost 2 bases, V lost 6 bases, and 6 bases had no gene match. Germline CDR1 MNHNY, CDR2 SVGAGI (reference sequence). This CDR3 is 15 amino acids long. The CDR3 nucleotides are TGTGCCAGCAGGACAGGGGTTTTAGGCAATCAGCCCCAGCATTTT. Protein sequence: CASRTGVLGNQPQHF.

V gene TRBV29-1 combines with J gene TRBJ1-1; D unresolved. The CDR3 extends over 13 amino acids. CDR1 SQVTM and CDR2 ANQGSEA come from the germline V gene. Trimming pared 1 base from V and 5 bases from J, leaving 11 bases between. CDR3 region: CSVEGPVKTEAFF. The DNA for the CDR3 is TGCAGCGTTGAAGGTCCCGTTAAGACTGAAGCTTTCTTT. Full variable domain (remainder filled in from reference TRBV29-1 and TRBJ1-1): SAVISQKPSRDICQRGTSLTIQCQVDSQVTMMFWYRQQPGQSLTLIATANQGSEATYESGFVIDKFPISRPNLTFSTLTVSNMSPEDSSIYLCSVEGPVKTEAFFGQGTRLTVV.

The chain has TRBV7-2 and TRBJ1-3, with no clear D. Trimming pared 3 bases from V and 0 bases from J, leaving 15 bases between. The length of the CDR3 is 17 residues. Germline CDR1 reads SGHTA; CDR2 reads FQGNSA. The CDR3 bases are TGTGCCAGCAGCTTCTCTACCGGGCGCCACTCTGGAAACACCATATATTTT. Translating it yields CASSFSTGRHSGNTIYF.

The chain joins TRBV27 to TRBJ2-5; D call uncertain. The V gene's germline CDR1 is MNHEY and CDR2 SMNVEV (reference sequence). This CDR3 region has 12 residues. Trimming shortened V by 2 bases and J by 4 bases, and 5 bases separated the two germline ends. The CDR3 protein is CASSLDRETQYF. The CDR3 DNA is TGTGCCAGCAGTTTAGACCGAGAGACCCAGTACTTC.

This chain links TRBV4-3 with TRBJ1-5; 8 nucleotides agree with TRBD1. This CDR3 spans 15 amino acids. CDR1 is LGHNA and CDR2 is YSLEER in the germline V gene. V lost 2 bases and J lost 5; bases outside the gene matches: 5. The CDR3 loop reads CASSQYSGGDQPQHF. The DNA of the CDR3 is TGCGCCAGCAGCCAATACTCAGGGGGCGATCAGCCCCAGCATTTT.

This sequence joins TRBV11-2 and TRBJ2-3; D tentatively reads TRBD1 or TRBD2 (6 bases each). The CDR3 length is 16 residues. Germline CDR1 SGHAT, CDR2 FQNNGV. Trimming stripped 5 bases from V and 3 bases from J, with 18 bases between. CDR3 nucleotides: TGTGCCAGCAGCCTTTTTCGGGGGCCAGGTACAGATACGCAGTATTTT. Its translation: CASSLFRGPGTDTQYF. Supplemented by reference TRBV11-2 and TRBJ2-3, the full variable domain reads EAGVAQSPRYKIIEKRQSVAFWCNPISGHATLYWYQQILGQGPKLLIQFQNNGVVDDSQLPKDRFSAERLKGVDSTLKIQPAKLEDSAVYLCASSLFRGPGTDTQYFGPGTRLTVL.

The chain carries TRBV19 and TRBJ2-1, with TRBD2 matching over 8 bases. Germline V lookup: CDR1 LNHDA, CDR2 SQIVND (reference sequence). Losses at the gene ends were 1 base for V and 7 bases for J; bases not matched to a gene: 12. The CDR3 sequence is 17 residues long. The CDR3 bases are TGTGCCAGTAGTATAGGTTTTACTAGCGGAGGGAAAAATGAGCAGTTCTTC. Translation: CASSIGFTSGGKNEQFF.

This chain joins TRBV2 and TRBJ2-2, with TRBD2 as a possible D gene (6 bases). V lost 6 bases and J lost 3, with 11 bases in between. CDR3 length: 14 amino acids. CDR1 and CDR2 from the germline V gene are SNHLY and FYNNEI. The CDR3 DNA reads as TGTGCCAGCAGGGAGACTAGAGACACCGGGGAGCTGTTTTTT. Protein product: CASRETRDTGELFF.

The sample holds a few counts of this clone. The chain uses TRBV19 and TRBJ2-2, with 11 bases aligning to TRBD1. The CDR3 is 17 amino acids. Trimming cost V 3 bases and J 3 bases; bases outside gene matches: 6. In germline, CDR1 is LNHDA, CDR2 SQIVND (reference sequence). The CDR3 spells CASSIGQGAVDTGELFF. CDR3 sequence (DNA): TGTGCCAGTAGTATTGGACAGGGGGCGGTCGACACCGGGGAGCTGTTTTTT.

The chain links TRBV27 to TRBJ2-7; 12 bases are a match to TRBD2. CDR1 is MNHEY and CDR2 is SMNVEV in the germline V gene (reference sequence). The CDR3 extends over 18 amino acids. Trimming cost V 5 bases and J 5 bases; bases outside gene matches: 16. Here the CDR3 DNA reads TGTGCCAGCAGTGGTCGGACTAGCGGGAAAACGTGGAGGGACGAGCAGTACTTC. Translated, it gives CASSGRTSGKTWRDEQYF.

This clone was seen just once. DNA of the CDR3: TGTGCCAGCAGCCTTTCTAGGGGGGAGCTGTTTTTT. Translated, it gives CASSLSRGELFF. This chain connects TRBV9 to TRBJ2-2; D is undetermined. CDR1 and CDR2 (germline): SGDLS, YYNGEE. Trimming took 4 bases from V and 8 from J, leaving 9 bases between them. The CDR3 sequence is 12 residues long.

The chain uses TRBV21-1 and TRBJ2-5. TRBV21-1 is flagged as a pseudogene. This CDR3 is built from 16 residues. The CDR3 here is CASSPPVRSYQETQYF. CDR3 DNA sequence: TGTGCCAGCAGCCCGCCTGTAAGGTCGTACCAAGAGACCCAGTACTTC.

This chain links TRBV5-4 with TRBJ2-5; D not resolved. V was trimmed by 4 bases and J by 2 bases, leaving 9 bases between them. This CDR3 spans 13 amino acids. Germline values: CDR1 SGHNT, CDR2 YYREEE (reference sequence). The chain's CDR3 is CASSLQSQETQYF. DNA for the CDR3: TGTGCCAGCAGCCTCCAAAGTCAAGAGACCCAGTACTTC. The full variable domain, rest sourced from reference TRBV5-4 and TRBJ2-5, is ETGVTQSPTHLIKTRGQQVTLRCSSQSGHNTVSWYQQALGQGPQFIFQYYREEENGRGNFPPRFSGLQFPNYSSELNVNALELDDSALYLCASSLQSQETQYFGPGTRLLVL.

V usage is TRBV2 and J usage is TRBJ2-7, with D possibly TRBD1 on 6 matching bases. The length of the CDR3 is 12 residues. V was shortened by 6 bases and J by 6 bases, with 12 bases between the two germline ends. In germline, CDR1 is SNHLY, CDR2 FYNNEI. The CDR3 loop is CASRITGLEQYF. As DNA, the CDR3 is TGTGCCAGCAGGATTACAGGGCTCGAGCAGTACTTC.

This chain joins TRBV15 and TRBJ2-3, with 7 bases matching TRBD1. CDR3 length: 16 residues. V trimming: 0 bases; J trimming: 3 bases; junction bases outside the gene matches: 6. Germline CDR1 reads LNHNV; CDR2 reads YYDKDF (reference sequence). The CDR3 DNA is TGTGCCACCAGCAGAGAATCGGCAGGGGGTACAGATACGCAGTATTTT. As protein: CATSRESAGGTDTQYF.

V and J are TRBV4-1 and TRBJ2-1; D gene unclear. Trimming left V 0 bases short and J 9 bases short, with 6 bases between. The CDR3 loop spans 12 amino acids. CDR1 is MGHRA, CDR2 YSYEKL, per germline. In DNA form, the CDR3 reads TGCGCCAGCAGCCAAGATCTGGGTGAGCAGTTCTTC. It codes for CASSQDLGEQFF.

CDR3 loop: CASSLKAGGREQYF. CDR3 DNA sequence: TGTGCCAGCAGCTTAAAAGCGGGAGGGCGGGAGCAGTACTTC. The chain joins TRBV7-3 to TRBJ2-7, with 10 positions matching TRBD2. The CDR3 has 14 residues. Germline CDR1 SGHTA, CDR2 FQGTGA. The trim removed 1 base at V and 7 bases at J, leaving 4 bases unmatched.

CDR3 residues: CASTQAGGGTGELFF. DNA of the CDR3: TGTGCCAGCACCCAGGCAGGGGGGGGGACCGGGGAGCTGTTTTTT. The genes are TRBV28 and TRBJ2-2; D is tentatively TRBD1 or TRBD2 (7 bases each). V was trimmed by 7 bases and J by 5 bases, leaving 17 bases between them. The CDR3 has 15 residues. Germline values: CDR1 MDHEN, CDR2 SYDVKM.

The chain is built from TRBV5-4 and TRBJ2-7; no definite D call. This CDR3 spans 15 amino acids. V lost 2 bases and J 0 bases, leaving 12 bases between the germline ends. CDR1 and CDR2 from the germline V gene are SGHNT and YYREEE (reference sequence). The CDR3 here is CASSFRTTSSYEQYF. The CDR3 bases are TGTGCCAGCAGCTTTAGAACAACTTCCTCCTACGAGCAGTACTTC.

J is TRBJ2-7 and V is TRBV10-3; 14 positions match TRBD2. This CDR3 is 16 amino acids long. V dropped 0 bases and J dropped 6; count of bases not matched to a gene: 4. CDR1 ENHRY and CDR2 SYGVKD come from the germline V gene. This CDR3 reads CAISESGTSGSSEQYF. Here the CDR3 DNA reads TGTGCCATCAGTGAGTCCGGGACTAGCGGGAGTTCCGAGCAGTACTTC.

The CDR3 nucleotides are TGTGCCAGCGCCGGGACAGCTCGGGCCGGGGAGCTGTTTTTT. This sequence encodes CASAGTARAGELFF. The chain couples TRBV25-1 to TRBJ2-2; 7 nucleotides align to TRBD1. CDR1 MGHDK and CDR2 SYGVNS come from the germline V gene. V gave up 8 bases and J gave up 6 bases; unmatched junction bases: 9. The CDR3 consists of 14 residues.

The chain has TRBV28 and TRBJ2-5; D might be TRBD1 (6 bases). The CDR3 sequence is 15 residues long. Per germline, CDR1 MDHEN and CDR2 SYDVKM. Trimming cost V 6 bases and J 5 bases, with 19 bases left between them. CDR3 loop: CASSAGALVGETQYF. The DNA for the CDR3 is TGTGCCAGCAGCGCAGGGGCCCTGGTTGGGGAGACCCAGTACTTC. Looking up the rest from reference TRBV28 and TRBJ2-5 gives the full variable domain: DVKVTQSSRYLVKRTGEKVFLECVQDMDHENMFWYRQDPGLGLRLIYFSYDVKMKEKGDIPEGYSVSREKKERFSLILESASTNQTSMYLCASSAGALVGETQYFGPGTRLLVL.

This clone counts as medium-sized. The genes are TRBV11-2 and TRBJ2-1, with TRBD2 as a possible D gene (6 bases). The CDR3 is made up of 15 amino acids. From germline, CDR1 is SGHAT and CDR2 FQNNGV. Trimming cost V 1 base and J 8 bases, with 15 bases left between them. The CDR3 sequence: CASSLGSGFNDEQFF. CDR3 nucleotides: TGTGCCAGCAGCTTAGGCAGCGGGTTTAACGATGAGCAGTTCTTC.

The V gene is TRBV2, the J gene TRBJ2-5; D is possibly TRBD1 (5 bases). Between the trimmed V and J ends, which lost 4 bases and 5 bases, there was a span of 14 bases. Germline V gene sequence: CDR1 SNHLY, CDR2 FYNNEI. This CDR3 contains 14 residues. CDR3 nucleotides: TGTGCCAGCAGTGGGGGCGGTGGTCGGGAGACCCAGTACTTC. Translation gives CASSGGGGRETQYF.

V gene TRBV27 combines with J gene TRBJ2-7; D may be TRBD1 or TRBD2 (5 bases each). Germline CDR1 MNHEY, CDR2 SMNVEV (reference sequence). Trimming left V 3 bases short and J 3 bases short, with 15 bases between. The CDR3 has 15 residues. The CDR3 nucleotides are TGTGCCAGCAGTTTCAACGGGGCCTTGGTCTACGAGCAGTACTTC. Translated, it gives CASSFNGALVYEQYF.

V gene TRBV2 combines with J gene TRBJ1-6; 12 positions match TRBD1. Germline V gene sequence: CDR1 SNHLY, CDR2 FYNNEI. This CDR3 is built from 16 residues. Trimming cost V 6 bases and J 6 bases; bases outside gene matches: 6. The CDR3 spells CASRSGQGASNSPLHF. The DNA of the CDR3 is TGTGCCAGCAGGTCGGGACAGGGGGCAAGTAATTCACCCCTCCACTTT.

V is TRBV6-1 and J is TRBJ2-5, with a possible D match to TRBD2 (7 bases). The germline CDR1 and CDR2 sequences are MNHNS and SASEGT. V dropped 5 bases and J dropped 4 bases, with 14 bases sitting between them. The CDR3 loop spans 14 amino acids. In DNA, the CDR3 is TGTGCCAGCAGTCCAAGGGGGGGAGGAGAGACCCAGTACTTC. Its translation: CASSPRGGGETQYF.

CDR3 DNA: TGCGCCAGCAGCTTGGCCGGGGATACGCAGTATTTT. Protein product: CASSLAGDTQYF. The rearrangement joins TRBV5-1 to TRBJ2-3; D uncertain. CDR1 is SGHRS, CDR2 YFSETQ, per germline. Trimming shortened V by 0 bases and J by 6 bases, and 5 bases separated the two germline ends. This CDR3 comprises 12 residues. Variable domain in full (rest from reference TRBV5-1 and TRBJ2-3): KAGVTQTPRYLIKTRGQQVTLSCSPISGHRSVSWYQQTPGQGLQFLFEYFSETQRNKGNFPGRFSGRQFSNSRSEMNVSTLELGDSALYLCASSLAGDTQYFGPGTRLTVL.

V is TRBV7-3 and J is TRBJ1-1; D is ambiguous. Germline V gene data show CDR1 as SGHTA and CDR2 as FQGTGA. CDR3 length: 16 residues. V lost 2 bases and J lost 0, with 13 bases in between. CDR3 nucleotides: TGTGCCAGCAGCTTAGAGGCAGGCTTTATGAACACTGAAGCTTTCTTT. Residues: CASSLEAGFMNTEAFF.